Following are 13 T cell receptor beta chains from one sample sequenced in a study of control samples from healthy donors and cancer patients. Libraries were prepared by immunoSEQ multiplex PCR; TCRdb keeps only in-frame clonotypes and omits some of them. The sample shows 200,000 or so clones, around 90% of them seen only once. Sequencing was performed on blood. These receptor sequences come from a young man in good health.

The chain employs TRBV27 and TRBJ2-7; D is undetermined. The CDR3 extends over 17 amino acids. V shed 2 bases and J shed 0 bases, with 17 bases lying between them. Germline V gene lookup returns CDR1 MNHEY and CDR2 SMNVEV (reference sequence). CDR3 sequence reads: CASSLRPSFSSSYEQYF. In DNA form, the CDR3 reads TGTGCCAGCAGTTTACGCCCCTCGTTCTCAAGCTCCTACGAGCAGTACTTC.

This chain connects TRBV5-6 to TRBJ2-3; 9 bases match TRBD1. J was trimmed by 3 bases and V by 4 bases; bases with no gene match: 6. The CDR3 length is 15 residues. Germline CDR1 is SGHDT and CDR2 is YYEEEE. In nucleotides, the CDR3 is TGTGCCAGCAGCGCAGGGACAGGGACGACAGATACGCAGTATTTT. Protein: CASSAGTGTTDTQYF.

This clone was recorded only once. This chain joins TRBV3-1 (or the pseudogene TRBV3-2) and TRBJ2-7; no clear D. The V and J ends lost 1 base and 5 bases respectively, with 6 bases between them. CDR1 is LGHDT, CDR2 YNNKEL, per germline (reference sequence). The CDR3 covers 12 residues. The CDR3 spells CASSQGRNEQYF. In nucleotides, the CDR3 is TGTGCCAGCAGCCAAGGTCGGAACGAGCAGTACTTC.

The CDR3 here is CASSLSGNEQFF. The CDR3 nucleotides read TGTGCCAGCAGTTTATCGGGAAATGAGCAGTTCTTC. The chain uses TRBV27 and TRBJ2-1; D not resolved. Germline-derived CDR1 and CDR2 are MNHEY and SMNVEV (reference sequence). Trimming shortened V by 0 bases and J by 7 bases, and 4 bases separated the two germline ends. The CDR3 consists of 12 residues.

The rearrangement uses TRBV7-2 and TRBJ2-1; the D is unclear. Trimming removed 0 bases from V and 0 bases from J, with 12 bases in between. The CDR3 has 17 amino acids. The germline CDR1 and CDR2 sequences are SGHTA and FQGNSA. Here the CDR3 reads CASSLAGSISSYNEQFF. The DNA of the CDR3 is TGTGCCAGCAGCTTAGCGGGTAGCATTAGCTCCTACAATGAGCAGTTCTTC.

V and J are TRBV30 and TRBJ1-4, with D possibly matching TRBD1 (6 bases). Trimming removed 7 bases at V and 2 bases at J, with 11 bases between. The germline V gene encodes CDR1 GTSNPN and CDR2 SVGIG (reference sequence). CDR3 size: 13 residues. The CDR3 region has the DNA TGTGCCTTGATGGGGGCGACTAATGAAAAACTGTTTTTT. It yields the protein CALMGATNEKLFF.

A note on this clone: Mismatch with germline at one junction end may stem from a read error. This chain joins TRBV12-3 or TRBV12-4 and TRBJ1-5; no definite D call. The CDR3 has 12 amino acids. The CDR3 DNA sequence: TGTGCCAGCAGTTTGAGCAGTCAGCCCCAGCATTTT. Encoded protein: CASSLSSQPQHF.

The chain combines TRBV3-1 (or the pseudogene TRBV3-2) with TRBJ1-4; unclear D gene. The V gene's germline CDR1 is LGHDT and CDR2 YNNKEL (reference sequence). V was shortened by 3 bases and J by 2 bases, with 13 bases between the two germline ends. This CDR3 contains 16 residues. The CDR3: CASSHSVRQTNEKLFF. Here the CDR3 DNA reads TGTGCCAGCAGCCATTCTGTCCGGCAGACTAATGAAAAACTGTTTTTT.

The rearrangement uses TRBV27 and TRBJ1-5; D is ambiguous. CDR3 length: 15 amino acids. The germline V and J ends were trimmed by 0 bases and 4 bases, with 10 bases remaining between them. The V gene's germline CDR1 is MNHEY and CDR2 SMNVEV (reference sequence). CDR3 DNA: TGTGCCAGCAGTTTATCGTCTAACAGAAATCAGCCCCAGCATTTT. Protein sequence: CASSLSSNRNQPQHF.

The rearrangement uses TRBV12-3 or TRBV12-4 and TRBJ2-7; D may be TRBD1 (5 bases). The germline V and J ends were trimmed by 6 bases and 1 base, with 7 bases remaining between them. This CDR3 spans 12 amino acids. The CDR3 region has the DNA TGTGCCAGCAGGGGGCCGTCCTACGAGCAGTACTTC. As protein: CASRGPSYEQYF.

The chain recombines TRBV7-9 with TRBJ2-2; 9 bases agree with TRBD1. Germline CDR1 and CDR2: SEHNR and FQNEAQ (reference sequence). The CDR3 contains 17 residues. V dropped 0 bases and J dropped 1; count of bases not matched to a gene: 3. CDR3: CASSLARGQGNTGELFF. CDR3 coding DNA: TGTGCCAGCAGCTTAGCCAGGGGACAGGGGAACACCGGGGAGCTGTTTTTT.

In this sample, this clone turned up a few times. This rearrangement joins TRBV7-9 to TRBJ2-7; D is uncertain. The CDR3 is 16 residues long. CDR1 and CDR2 (germline): SEHNR, FQNEAQ (reference sequence). V was clipped by 3 bases and J by 0 bases, with 15 bases between them. The CDR3 is CASSFDRVKGSYEQYF. CDR3 bases: TGTGCCAGCAGCTTTGATAGGGTAAAGGGCTCCTACGAGCAGTACTTC. The full variable domain, completed using reference TRBV7-9 and TRBJ2-7, is DTGVSQNPRHKITKRGQNVTFRCDPISEHNRLYWYRQTLGQGPEFLTYFQNEAQLEKSRLLSDRFSAERPKGSFSTLEIQRTEQGDSAMYLCASSFDRVKGSYEQYFGPGTRLTVT.

This chain links TRBV27 with TRBJ1-5; D remains ambiguous. The germline V and J ends were trimmed by 4 bases and 0 bases, with 31 bases remaining between them. This CDR3 contains 22 residues. Germline-derived CDR1 and CDR2 are MNHEY and SMNVEV (reference sequence). CDR3 amino acids: CASSSRTLLGPSAPYSNQPQHF. The CDR3 nucleotides are TGTGCCAGCAGTTCGAGAACTCTATTAGGACCGTCTGCTCCTTATAGCAATCAGCCCCAGCATTTT.